This TCR beta chain emerged from a study of control samples from healthy donors and cancer patients. V was clipped by 5 bases and J by 6 bases, with 20 bases between them. Germline V gene data show CDR1 as WNHNN and CDR2 as SYGVQD (reference sequence). This CDR3 spans 16 amino acids. Sequencing was performed with immunoSEQ multiplex PCR; in TCRdb, only in-frame clones are kept and a portion is missing. The sample has over 150,000 clones, roughly 91% seen once. Sample: blood. The sequence came from a young man in good health. The chain has TRBV10-1 and TRBJ2-1, with a tentative D call TRBD2 (6 bases). This CDR3 is CASSRGRGARVNEQFF. The CDR3 DNA sequence: TGCGCCAGCAGTCGGGGTCGCGGGGCGAGAGTCAATGAGCAGTTCTTC.